Listed below are T cell receptor beta chains from one sample, sequenced in a study of response to subunit inactivated influenza vaccine. Each CDR3 protein is one row after TCRdb ran MiXCR on the RT-PCR reads. Of some 500,000 distinct CDR3 sequences in the sample, approximately 12% are singletons; the top ten hold around 13%. Sample: PBMCs from blood, taken about 40 days after vaccination. The receptors here all came from a man aged 50-60 years who received an inactivated influenza vaccine. Each CDR3 is given without its conserved first and last residue. Fields, in order: V gene, D gene, J gene, CDR3 protein. A D gene is named only where the DNA matches it firmly.

V gene: TRBV6-1
D gene: -
J gene: TRBJ1-1
CDR3 protein: ASSDSFLNTEAF

V gene: TRBV5-8
D gene: -
J gene: TRBJ2-2
CDR3 protein: ASSLGAGYGELF

V gene: TRBV24-1
D gene: -
J gene: TRBJ1-5
CDR3 protein: ATSDKTLLSNQPQH

V gene: TRBV28
D gene: TRBD1
J gene: TRBJ2-3
CDR3 protein: ASKTPGQLSTDTQY

V gene: TRBV7-2
D gene: TRBD2
J gene: TRBJ2-7
CDR3 protein: ASSPRLAQSSYEQY

V gene: TRBV5-1
D gene: TRBD1
J gene: TRBJ2-2
CDR3 protein: ASSLTTGGRELF

V gene: TRBV10-3
D gene: TRBD1
J gene: TRBJ2-3
CDR3 protein: AIRGGQGTDTQY

V gene: TRBV20-1
D gene: -
J gene: TRBJ2-3
CDR3 protein: SARVGAGLTDTQY

V gene: TRBV7-2
D gene: -
J gene: TRBJ2-5
CDR3 protein: ASSSRSGWETQY

V gene: TRBV5-1
D gene: -
J gene: TRBJ1-1
CDR3 protein: ASSPSVKYGDTEAF

V gene: TRBV7-9
D gene: -
J gene: TRBJ2-2
CDR3 protein: ASSPGRGPNTGELF

V gene: TRBV5-1
D gene: TRBD1
J gene: TRBJ2-7
CDR3 protein: ASSWEGQGPYEQY

V gene: TRBV24-1
D gene: -
J gene: TRBJ2-3
CDR3 protein: ATSDVDTQY

V gene: TRBV7-2
D gene: -
J gene: TRBJ2-7
CDR3 protein: ASSLVYEQY

V gene: TRBV20-1
D gene: TRBD2
J gene: TRBJ2-5
CDR3 protein: SATPLSGSRAQY

V gene: TRBV24-1
D gene: -
J gene: TRBJ2-7
CDR3 protein: ATSRLGEQY

V gene: TRBV28
D gene: -
J gene: TRBJ2-6
CDR3 protein: ASSRSLWALT

V gene: TRBV20-1
D gene: TRBD2
J gene: TRBJ2-7
CDR3 protein: SARVIAGDSYEQY

V gene: TRBV12-3/TRBV12-4
D gene: -
J gene: TRBJ2-3
CDR3 protein: ASSPRTTYSTDTQY

V gene: TRBV20-1
D gene: TRBD2
J gene: TRBJ2-7
CDR3 protein: SALPSGIIHEQY

V gene: TRBV12-3/TRBV12-4
D gene: -
J gene: TRBJ1-3
CDR3 protein: ASSPSPGNTIY

V gene: TRBV6-2/TRBV6-3
D gene: -
J gene: TRBJ1-5
CDR3 protein: ASTDVPYQPQH

V gene: TRBV7-9
D gene: TRBD1
J gene: TRBJ1-2
CDR3 protein: ASSNTGGYYENYGYT

V gene: TRBV20-1
D gene: -
J gene: TRBJ2-3
CDR3 protein: SADTARSATDTQY

V gene: TRBV5-6
D gene: TRBD1
J gene: TRBJ2-1
CDR3 protein: ASSLVLDRGGNEQF

V gene: TRBV5-1
D gene: TRBD1
J gene: TRBJ2-5
CDR3 protein: ASSRTGEEETQY

V gene: TRBV28
D gene: -
J gene: TRBJ1-5
CDR3 protein: ASSFDSLSNQPQH

V gene: TRBV6-1
D gene: -
J gene: TRBJ2-1
CDR3 protein: ASTAGANSRVNEQF

V gene: TRBV20-1
D gene: TRBD1
J gene: TRBJ1-5
CDR3 protein: SAPGGFNQPQH

V gene: TRBV15
D gene: TRBD1
J gene: TRBJ2-7
CDR3 protein: ATSRRGQGADEQY

V gene: TRBV20-1
D gene: TRBD2
J gene: TRBJ2-3
CDR3 protein: SAPLGLAGTDTQY

V gene: TRBV6-5
D gene: TRBD1
J gene: TRBJ2-7
CDR3 protein: ASSYSQGARDEQY

V gene: TRBV20-1
D gene: TRBD2
J gene: TRBJ2-3
CDR3 protein: SASSGRASTDTQY

V gene: TRBV5-1
D gene: -
J gene: TRBJ2-2
CDR3 protein: ASSPSPGNGELF

V gene: TRBV7-9
D gene: TRBD2
J gene: TRBJ2-1
CDR3 protein: ASSSIGLAGFYNEQF

V gene: TRBV18
D gene: -
J gene: TRBJ2-3
CDR3 protein: ASSTQGDTQY

V gene: TRBV15
D gene: -
J gene: TRBJ2-1
CDR3 protein: ATSRDLCVGSYNEQF

V gene: TRBV5-1
D gene: TRBD1
J gene: TRBJ1-6
CDR3 protein: ASSLTGAVYNSPLH

V gene: TRBV4-3
D gene: TRBD1
J gene: TRBJ2-1
CDR3 protein: ASSQIGDRVWHEQF

V gene: TRBV11-2
D gene: -
J gene: TRBJ1-1
CDR3 protein: ASSYVYRAATEAF

V gene: TRBV10-3
D gene: TRBD1
J gene: TRBJ2-7
CDR3 protein: AISDDRAGEQY

V gene: TRBV29-1
D gene: -
J gene: TRBJ2-5
CDR3 protein: SVVLGNSGETQY

V gene: TRBV7-3
D gene: TRBD2
J gene: TRBJ2-1
CDR3 protein: ASSQTSGRGNEQF

V gene: TRBV29-1
D gene: -
J gene: TRBJ2-5
CDR3 protein: SVGDGGYETQY

V gene: TRBV5-6
D gene: -
J gene: TRBJ1-5
CDR3 protein: ASSLGGMSNQPQH

V gene: TRBV2
D gene: -
J gene: TRBJ1-4
CDR3 protein: ASKRTATNEKLF

V gene: TRBV20-1
D gene: -
J gene: TRBJ2-2
CDR3 protein: SARAIPGELF

V gene: TRBV29-1
D gene: TRBD1
J gene: TRBJ1-1
CDR3 protein: SVIQGGFTEAF